This T cell receptor beta chain was recovered during a study of naive and memory T cell subsets. Only a few counts were recorded for this clonotype. Its target is not known. Findings and limits, study-wide: This RNA-based method may be sensitive to activation-related transcript changes.

Four PCR rounds used nested alpha and beta constant region primers plus the SP2 primer. TCRdb ran MiXCR on the 5' RACE reads and lists one entry per CDR3 protein. The table includes about 48,000 distinct CDR3 sequences, about 4.4% detected once. A UMI-containing oligonucleotide was joined by 3' ligation to the TCR cDNA template. V lost 6 bases, J lost 3 bases, and 12 bases lay in between. CDR3 length equals 14 residues. Germline CDR1 reads MNHNS; CDR2 reads SASEGT. The receptor was isolated from a female donor in good health. The chain carries TRBV6-1 and TRBJ1-5; possible D gene TRBD1, 5 bases. The CDR3 DNA reads as TGTGCCAGCAGGTGGACGGGGCCCAATCAGCCCCAGCATTTT. This gives the protein CASRWTGPNQPQHF.